One sample yielded the 19 T cell receptor beta chains listed below, sequenced in a study of blood T cell repertoires in COVID-19. Only in-frame clones appear in the TCRdb table, and some are missing; sequencing was by immunoSEQ multiplex PCR. This sample has about 96,000 clones; roughly 80% occur once, and the top ten carry roughly a sixth. The sequenced material came from peripheral blood. The receptor set was obtained from a woman aged 55-70 years with acute or convalescent COVID-19.

V gene TRBV20-1 combines with J gene TRBJ1-2, with no clear D. CDR1 is DFQATT, CDR2 SNEGSKA, per germline (reference sequence). The CDR3 length is 11 residues. The V and J ends lost 3 bases and 5 bases respectively, with 7 bases between them. As DNA, the CDR3 is TGCAGTGCTAGTTCGGGGTATGGCTACACCTTC. It codes for CSASSGYGYTF.

The genes are TRBV7-3 and TRBJ1-1; 8 positions agree with TRBD1. Germline-derived CDR1 and CDR2 are SGHTA and FQGTGA. V lost 7 bases, J lost 5 bases, and 6 bases stayed unmatched. The CDR3 loop spans 13 amino acids. The CDR3: CASNPGGLTEAFF. DNA of the CDR3: TGTGCCAGCAACCCAGGGGGCCTAACTGAAGCTTTCTTT.

This clone has a single count. The genes are TRBV30 and TRBJ2-1, with 9 positions matching TRBD2. This CDR3 comprises 15 residues. The germline gives CDR1 GTSNPN, CDR2 SVGIG (reference sequence). Unmatched junction bases numbered 9, after V lost 4 bases and J lost 5 bases. The DNA for the CDR3 is TGTGCCTGGACCAAGGCGGCTAGCGGGGACAATGAGCAGTTCTTC. Encoded protein: CAWTKAASGDNEQFF.

The chain has TRBV6-6 and TRBJ1-5; D unclear. The ends were cut back, 5 bases at V and 2 bases at J, with 7 bases in the middle. Germline V lookup: CDR1 MNHNY, CDR2 SVGAGI (reference sequence). The length of the CDR3 is 13 residues. CDR3 region: CASSPPGNQPQHF. The DNA for the CDR3 is TGTGCCAGCAGTCCCCCAGGCAATCAGCCCCAGCATTTT.

The J gene is TRBJ2-6, the V gene TRBV7-9; the D gene is possibly TRBD2 (7 bases). The CDR3 runs to 17 residues. With 1 base removed from V and 3 bases from J, the gap between germline ends came to 13 bases. Germline V gene sequence: CDR1 SEHNR, CDR2 FQNEAQ (reference sequence). CDR3 bases: TGTGCCAGCAGCTTAGGCGGGGGCCTAGGTGGGGCCAACGTCCTGACTTTC. Protein: CASSLGGGLGGANVLTF.

Note on this clone: The identical CDR3 is also encoded by other nucleotide sequences in the sample. The rearrangement uses TRBV11-3 and TRBJ2-5; no clear D gene. Germline V gives CDR1 SGHNT, CDR2 YENEEA. The CDR3 sequence is 12 residues long. The germline V and J ends were trimmed by 7 bases and 7 bases, with 13 bases remaining between them. CDR3 residues: CASNFLGGTQYF. In DNA form, the CDR3 reads TGTGCCAGCAATTTTTTAGGCGGGACCCAGTACTTC. The full variable domain, its missing parts supplied by reference TRBV11-3 and TRBJ2-5, is EAGVVQSPRYKIIEKKQPVAFWCNPISGHNTLYWYLQNLGQGPELLIRYENEEAVDDSQLPKDRFSAERLKGVDSTLKIQPAELGDSAVYLCASNFLGGTQYFGPGTRLLVL.

The chain couples TRBV7-9 to TRBJ1-1; TRBD1 matches 8 bases. Germline loops: CDR1 SEHNR, CDR2 FQNEAQ (reference sequence). CDR3 length: 15 amino acids. V dropped 6 bases and J dropped 2; count of bases not matched to a gene: 8. CDR3 in amino acids: CASRYNDRGNTEAFF. The CDR3 DNA reads TGTGCCAGCAGGTACAATGACAGGGGTAACACTGAAGCTTTCTTT.

In its sample, this clone was seen a few times. The chain uses TRBV7-9 and TRBJ1-6; a weak D match, TRBD1 (5 bases). The CDR3 extends over 13 amino acids. Germline CDR1 and CDR2: SEHNR and FQNEAQ (reference sequence). Trimming cost V 8 bases and J 7 bases, with 12 bases left between them. The CDR3 loop is CASEAGPNSPLHF. The CDR3 DNA reads TGTGCCAGCGAGGCAGGGCCCAATTCACCCCTCCACTTT.

There are a few counts of this clone. The V call is TRBV29-1, the J call TRBJ1-2; TRBD1 might be the D (5 bases). Trimming cost V 2 bases and J 9 bases, with 13 bases left between them. The CDR3 extends over 12 amino acids. Germline V gene sequence: CDR1 SQVTM, CDR2 ANQGSEA. CDR3 protein: CSVELAGRSYTF. The CDR3 coding sequence is TGCAGCGTTGAATTAGCAGGGCGGAGCTACACCTTC.

This chain connects TRBV6-5 to TRBJ1-6; tentative D call: TRBD1 (5 bases). The CDR3 runs 14 residues. Trimming took 7 bases from V and 6 from J, leaving 13 bases between them. In germline, CDR1 is MNHEY, CDR2 SVGAGI. The CDR3 region has the DNA TGTGCCAGCACTAACACAAGGGGTAATTCACCCCTCCACTTT. Its translation is CASTNTRGNSPLHF.

V is TRBV13 and J is TRBJ1-2; D not resolved. Trimming took off 2 bases at V and 2 bases at J, with 6 bases between the two ends. The CDR3 runs to 13 residues. CDR1 is PRHDT and CDR2 is FYEKMQ in the germline V gene (reference sequence). Here the CDR3 DNA reads TGTGCCAGCAGCTTACCGGGAAACTATGGCTACACCTTC. Translated: CASSLPGNYGYTF.

The rearrangement uses TRBV9 and TRBJ2-5; 11 bases map to TRBD2. The V gene's germline CDR1 is SGDLS and CDR2 YYNGEE. The CDR3 is 16 residues long. J lost 4 bases, V lost 0 bases, and 5 bases had no gene match. The CDR3 region has the DNA TGTGCCAGCAGCGTAGGGTCTAGCGGGGGGCCAGAGACCCAGTACTTC. It translates to CASSVGSSGGPETQYF.

This clone occurred once. The J gene is TRBJ1-5, the V gene TRBV3-1 (or the pseudogene TRBV3-2); D remains ambiguous. Trimming shortened V by 2 bases and J by 5 bases, and 16 bases separated the two germline ends. The CDR3 runs 16 residues. Germline values: CDR1 LGHDT, CDR2 YNNKEL (reference sequence). CDR3 DNA: TGTGCCAGCAGCCAAAGAAGAGGGTTGGCGGATCAGCCCCAGCATTTT. Translating gives CASSQRRGLADQPQHF.

The genes are TRBV6-4 and TRBJ2-2; 7 bases map to TRBD2. V was pared by 6 bases and J by 5 bases, with 6 bases of the junction left unmatched. In germline, CDR1 is MRHNA, CDR2 SNTAGT. This CDR3 spans 14 amino acids. The CDR3 sequence: CASSLTGGTGELFF. The CDR3 nucleotides read TGTGCCAGCAGCCTCACCGGGGGGACCGGGGAGCTGTTTTTT.

The chain combines TRBV3-1 (or the pseudogene TRBV3-2) with TRBJ2-3; the D is unclear. The germline V gene encodes CDR1 LGHDT and CDR2 YNNKEL (reference sequence). V lost 4 bases and J lost 2, with 16 bases in between. The CDR3 runs 16 residues. The CDR3 DNA follows: TGTGCCAGCAGCCCGACCTCAAGCAGCGACACAGATACGCAGTATTTT. Protein: CASSPTSSSDTDTQYF.

This chain connects TRBV7-9 to TRBJ1-1; D ambiguous. Germline lookup yields CDR1 SEHNR and CDR2 FQNEAQ (reference sequence). This CDR3 spans 13 amino acids. The germline V and J ends were trimmed by 5 bases and 8 bases, with 15 bases remaining between them. CDR3 sequence reads: CASSKPPGNEAFF. The CDR3 bases are TGTGCCAGCAGCAAACCCCCGGGTAACGAAGCTTTCTTT.

The chain combines TRBV7-9 with TRBJ1-3, with D possibly matching TRBD1 (6 bases). In germline, CDR1 is SEHNR, CDR2 FQNEAQ (reference sequence). There are 15 residues in the CDR3. V lost 6 bases and J lost 1, with 13 bases in between. The CDR3 protein is CASRTGQISGNTIYF. DNA of the CDR3: TGTGCCAGCAGAACAGGGCAGATATCTGGAAACACCATATATTTT.

This clone has more than one count but fewer than ten. CDR3 amino acids: CASSLFGQGASENSPLHF. The DNA for the CDR3 is TGTGCCAGCAGCTTATTCGGACAGGGGGCTTCGGAGAATTCACCCCTCCACTTT. J is TRBJ1-6 and V is TRBV13, with TRBD1 matching over 11 bases. CDR1 is PRHDT and CDR2 is FYEKMQ in the germline V gene (reference sequence). The CDR3 has 18 residues. With V trimmed by 2 bases and J by 7 bases, 10 bases remained unmatched. The full variable domain, in which reference TRBV13 and TRBJ1-6 provide the parts outside the CDR3, is AAGVIQSPRHLIKEKRETATLKCYPIPRHDTVYWYQQGPGQDPQFLISFYEKMQSDKGSIPDRFSAQQFSDYHSELNMSSLELGDSALYFCASSLFGQGASENSPLHFGNGTRLTVT.

The V call is TRBV19, the J call TRBJ2-1, with 7 positions matching TRBD1. The J segment lost 6 bases and the V segment lost 4 bases, leaving 9 bases of the junction unmatched. The CDR3 contains 15 residues. Germline CDR1 and CDR2: LNHDA and SQIVND (reference sequence). DNA of the CDR3: TGTGCCAGTAGTAGCGGTAGGGGGCCCCTCAATGAGCAGTTCTTC. This gives the protein CASSSGRGPLNEQFF.